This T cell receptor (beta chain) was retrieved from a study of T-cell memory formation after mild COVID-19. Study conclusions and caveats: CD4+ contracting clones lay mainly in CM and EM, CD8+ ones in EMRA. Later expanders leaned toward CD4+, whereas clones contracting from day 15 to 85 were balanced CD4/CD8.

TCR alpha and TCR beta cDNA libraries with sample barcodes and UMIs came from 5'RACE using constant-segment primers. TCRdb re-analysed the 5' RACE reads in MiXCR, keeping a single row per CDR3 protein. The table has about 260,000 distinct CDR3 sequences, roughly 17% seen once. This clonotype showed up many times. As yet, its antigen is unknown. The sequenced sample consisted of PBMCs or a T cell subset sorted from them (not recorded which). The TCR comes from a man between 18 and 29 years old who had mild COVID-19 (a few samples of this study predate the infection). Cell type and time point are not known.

CDR3 loop: CASSVDSTGELFF. The CDR3 DNA is TGCGCCAGCAGCGTGGACAGCACCGGGGAGCTGTTTTTT. The chain couples TRBV5-1 to TRBJ2-2, with D maybe TRBD1 (6 bases). V was pared by 4 bases and J by 4 bases, with 8 bases between. Germline values: CDR1 SGHRS, CDR2 YFSETQ. The CDR3 has 13 residues.